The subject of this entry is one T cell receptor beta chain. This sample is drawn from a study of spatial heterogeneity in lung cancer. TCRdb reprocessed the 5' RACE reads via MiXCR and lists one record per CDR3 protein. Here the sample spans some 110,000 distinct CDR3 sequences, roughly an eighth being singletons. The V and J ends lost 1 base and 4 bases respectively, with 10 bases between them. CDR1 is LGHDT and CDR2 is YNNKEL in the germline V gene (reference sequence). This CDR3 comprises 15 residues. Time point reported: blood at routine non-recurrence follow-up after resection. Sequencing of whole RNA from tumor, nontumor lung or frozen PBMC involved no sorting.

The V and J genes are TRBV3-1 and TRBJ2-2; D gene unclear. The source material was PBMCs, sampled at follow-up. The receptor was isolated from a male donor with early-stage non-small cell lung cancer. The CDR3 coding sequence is TGTGCCAGCAGCCAAGTAGGTAGTACCACCGGGGAGCTGTTTTTT. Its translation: CASSQVGSTTGELFF.